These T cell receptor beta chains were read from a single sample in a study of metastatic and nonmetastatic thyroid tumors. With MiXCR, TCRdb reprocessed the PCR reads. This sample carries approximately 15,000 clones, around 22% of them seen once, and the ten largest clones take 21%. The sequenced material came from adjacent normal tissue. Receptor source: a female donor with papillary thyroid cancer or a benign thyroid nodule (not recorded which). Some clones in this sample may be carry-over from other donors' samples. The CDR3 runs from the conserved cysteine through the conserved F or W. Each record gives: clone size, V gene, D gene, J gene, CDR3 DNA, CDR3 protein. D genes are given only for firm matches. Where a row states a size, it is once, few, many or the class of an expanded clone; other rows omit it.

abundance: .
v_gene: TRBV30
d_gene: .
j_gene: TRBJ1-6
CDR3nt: TGTGCCTGGACAGAAAACTATAATTCACCCCTCCACTTT
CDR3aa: CAWTENYNSPLHF

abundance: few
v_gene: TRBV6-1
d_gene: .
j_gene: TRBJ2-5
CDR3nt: TGTGCCAGCCTCAGGCAGGCTAGGTACCAAGAGACCCAGTACTTC
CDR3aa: CASLRQARYQETQYF

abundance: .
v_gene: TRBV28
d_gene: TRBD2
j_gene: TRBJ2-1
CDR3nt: TGTGCCAGCAGACCTCTGGGCGAGGCGGGAGGGGGAGGGAATGAGCAGTTCTTC
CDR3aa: CASRPLGEAGGGGNEQFF

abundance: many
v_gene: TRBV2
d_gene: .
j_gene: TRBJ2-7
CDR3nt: TGTGCCAGCAGGTCCGGGCAGGGCGTGGACGAGCAGTACTTC
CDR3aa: CASRSGQGVDEQYF

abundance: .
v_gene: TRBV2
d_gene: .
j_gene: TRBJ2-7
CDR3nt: TGTGCCAGCACTCTCACCGCCTACGAGCAGTACTTC
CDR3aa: CASTLTAYEQYF

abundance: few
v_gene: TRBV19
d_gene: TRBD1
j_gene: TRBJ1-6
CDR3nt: TGTGCCAGCACAAGGGGACAGGGGCATAATTCACCCCTCCACTTT
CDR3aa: CASTRGQGHNSPLHF

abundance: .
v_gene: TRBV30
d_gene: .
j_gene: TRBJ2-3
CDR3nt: TGTGCCTGGAGTGTAGGGCACCGTAGCACAGATACGCAGTATTTT
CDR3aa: CAWSVGHRSTDTQYF

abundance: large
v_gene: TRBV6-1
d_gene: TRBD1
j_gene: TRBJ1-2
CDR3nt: TGTGCCAGCAGCCGAGCCGACAGGGCGGGGGGCTACACCTTC
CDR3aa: CASSRADRAGGYTF

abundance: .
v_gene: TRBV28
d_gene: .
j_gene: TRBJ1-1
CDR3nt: TGTGCCAGCAGTAGAGGGGGGTTCGCTGAAGCTTTCTTT
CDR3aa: CASSRGGFAEAFF

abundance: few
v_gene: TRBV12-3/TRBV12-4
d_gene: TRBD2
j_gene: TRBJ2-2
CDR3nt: TGTGCCAGCAGCCTACTAGCGGGAGGATGGCACACCGGGGAGCTGTTTTTT
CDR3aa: CASSLLAGGWHTGELFF

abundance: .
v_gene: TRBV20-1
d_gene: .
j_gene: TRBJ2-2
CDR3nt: TGCAGTGCTCAAACGCCTAGCGCGAACACCGGGGAGCTGTTTTTT
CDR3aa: CSAQTPSANTGELFF

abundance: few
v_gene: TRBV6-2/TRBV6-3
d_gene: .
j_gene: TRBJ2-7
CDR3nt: TGTGCCAGCAGGGACTTTGCCTACGAGCAGTACTTC
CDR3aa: CASRDFAYEQYF

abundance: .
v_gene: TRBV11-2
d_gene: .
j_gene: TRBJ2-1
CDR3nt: TGTGCCAGCAGCTTAGATGGGGGGAGCTCCTACAATGAGCAGTTCTTC
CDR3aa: CASSLDGGSSYNEQFF

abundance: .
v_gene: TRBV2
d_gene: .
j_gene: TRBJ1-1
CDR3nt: TGTGCCAGCAGTGAGGTTGGGGAAGCGGCGAACACTGAAGCTTTCTTT
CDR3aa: CASSEVGEAANTEAFF

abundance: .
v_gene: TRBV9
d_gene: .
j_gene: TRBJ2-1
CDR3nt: TGTGCCAGCAGCGTAGGGGGAGTCAGAACTGAGCAGTTCTTC
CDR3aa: CASSVGGVRTEQFF

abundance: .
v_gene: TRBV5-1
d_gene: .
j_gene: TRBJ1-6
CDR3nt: TGCGCCAGCAGCTTGGGACAGGTTCTCTCACCCCTCCACTTT
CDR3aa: CASSLGQVLSPLHF

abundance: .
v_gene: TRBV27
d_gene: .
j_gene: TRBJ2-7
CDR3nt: TGTGCCAGCAGTCCAAGGGGGTGGGTAATTAGGTACGAGCAGTACTTC
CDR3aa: CASSPRGWVIRYEQYF

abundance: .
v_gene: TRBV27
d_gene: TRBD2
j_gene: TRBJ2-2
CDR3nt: TGTGCCAGCAGTTTATTCGTCAGTTCTAGCGGGGGAGCGAACACCGGGGAGCTGTTTTTT
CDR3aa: CASSLFVSSSGGANTGELFF

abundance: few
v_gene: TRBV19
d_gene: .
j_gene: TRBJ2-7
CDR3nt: TGTGCCAGTAGCGACGGCGTTAACTACGAGCAGTACTTC
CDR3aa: CASSDGVNYEQYF

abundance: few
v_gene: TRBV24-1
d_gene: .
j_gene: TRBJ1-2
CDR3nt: TGTGCCACCAGTGTCGGGGGGAGCGATGGCTACACCTTC
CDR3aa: CATSVGGSDGYTF

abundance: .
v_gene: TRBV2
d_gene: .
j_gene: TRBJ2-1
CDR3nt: TGTGCCAGCAGTGAAGGGCCGGGACCGGGAACCGGCGAGCAGTTCTTC
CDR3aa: CASSEGPGPGTGEQFF

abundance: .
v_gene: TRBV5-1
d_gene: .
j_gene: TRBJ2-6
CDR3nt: TGCGCCAGCAGCCGCGACCTGAGAGGGGGGGCCAACGTCCTGACTTTC
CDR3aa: CASSRDLRGGANVLTF

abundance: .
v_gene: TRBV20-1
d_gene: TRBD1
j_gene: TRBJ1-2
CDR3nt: TGCAGTGCTAACCCGGGGGCAGGGGGCTATGGCTACACCTTC
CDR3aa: CSANPGAGGYGYTF

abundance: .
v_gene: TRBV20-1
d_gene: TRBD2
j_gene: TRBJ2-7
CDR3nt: TGCAGTGCTAGGAAAGAGGGGACTAGACTCTACGAGCAGTACTTC
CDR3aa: CSARKEGTRLYEQYF

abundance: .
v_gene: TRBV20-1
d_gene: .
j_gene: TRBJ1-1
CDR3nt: TGCAGTGCTCCCTCGGGGGGAAACACTGAAGCTTTCTTT
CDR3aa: CSAPSGGNTEAFF

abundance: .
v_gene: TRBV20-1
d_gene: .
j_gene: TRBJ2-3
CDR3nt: TGCAGTGCCCCATGGTCCGCAGATACGCAGTATTTT
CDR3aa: CSAPWSADTQYF

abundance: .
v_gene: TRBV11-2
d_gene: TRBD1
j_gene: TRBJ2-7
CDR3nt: TGTGCCAGCAGGCCAACAGGGGTTAGGCAGTACTTC
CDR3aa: CASRPTGVRQYF

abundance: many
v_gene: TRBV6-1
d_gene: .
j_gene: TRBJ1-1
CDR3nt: TGTGCCAGCAGTGAATTATGGGACACTGAAGCTTTCTTT
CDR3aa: CASSELWDTEAFF

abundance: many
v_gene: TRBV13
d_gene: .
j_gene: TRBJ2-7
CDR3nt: TGTGCCAGCAGCTCCCTGGACTACGAGCAGTACTTC
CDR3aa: CASSSLDYEQYF

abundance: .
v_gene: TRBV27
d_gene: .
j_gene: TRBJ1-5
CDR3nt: TGTGCCAGCAGGCAGACGGAGTATAGCAATCAGCCCCAGCATTTT
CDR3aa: CASRQTEYSNQPQHF

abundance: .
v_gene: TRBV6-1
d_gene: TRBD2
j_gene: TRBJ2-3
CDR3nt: TGTGCCAGCAGTGAAGCCGAGGGACTAGCGGGAGCAGATACGCAGTATTTT
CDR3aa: CASSEAEGLAGADTQYF